This TCR beta chain was documented in a study of shared clonotypes between healthy human individuals. The repertoire was sequenced with immunoSEQ multiplex PCR; TCRdb's copy has only in-frame clones and lacks some. The sample yields about a million clones, 60% to 85% seen once. The receptor was derived from a man between 18 and 35 years old in good health. Some clones in this sample may be carry-over from other donors' samples. Sequencing input: memory CD4+ T cells from PBMCs. Noted subset: CD45RA-negative fraction.

CDR3 bases: TGTGCTACAGGGTTGATCCAAGAGACCCAGTACTTC. It is translated as CATGLIQETQYF. V is TRBV6-5 and J is TRBJ2-5; D may be TRBD1 (6 bases). The CDR3 is made up of 12 amino acids. The V gene's germline CDR1 is MNHEY and CDR2 SVGAGI.